A single sample gave rise to the 26 T cell receptor beta chains below, sequenced in a study of T cells in Graves' hyperthyroidism and ophthalmopathy. RNA transcripts gave rise to amplified TCR beta CDR3 regions. The study used the HTBI primer set for a first-round RT-PCR of the TCR CDR3. In TCRdb, the multiplex PCR reads were re-called with MiXCR into one record per CDR3 protein. This table holds 490,000 or so distinct CDR3 sequences, around a fifth found once. The specimen was blood. The receptors shown here come from an older woman with Graves' ophthalmopathy.

This clonotype was detected a few times. The chain carries TRBV25-1 and TRBJ1-4, with a possible D match to TRBD1 (5 bases). The CDR3 totals 15 residues. V lost 2 bases, J lost 3 bases, and 10 bases lay in between. CDR1 is MGHDK and CDR2 is SYGVNS in the germline V gene. Here the CDR3 DNA reads TGTGCCAGCAGTGAACTTGGGGGGTCTAATGAAAAACTGTTTTTT. Its translation is CASSELGGSNEKLFF.

This clonotype has just a few counts. The chain links TRBV15 to TRBJ2-2; TRBD2 matches 9 bases. The length of the CDR3 is 15 residues. V was pared by 5 bases and J by 3 bases, with 4 bases of the junction left unmatched. Looked up from germline, CDR1 is LNHNV and CDR2 is YYDKDF (reference sequence). The CDR3 bases are TGTGCCACCAGCGTGGCGGGAGGGGACACCGGGGAGCTGTTTTTT. Protein product: CATSVAGGDTGELFF.

In this sample, this clonotype turned up a few times. The chain uses TRBV6-1 and TRBJ1-6, with TRBD1 identical over 7 bases. The CDR3 has 15 amino acids. J was trimmed by 10 bases and V by 6 bases; bases with no gene match: 12. The germline gives CDR1 MNHNS, CDR2 SASEGT. The CDR3 DNA reads TGTGCCAGCAGACCAATCGACAGGGCGGAATCACCCCTCCACTTT. It specifies CASRPIDRAESPLHF.

This clonotype was counted at least ten times. The J gene is TRBJ1-2, the V gene TRBV12-3 or TRBV12-4; D remains ambiguous. Trimming removed 3 bases from V and 1 base from J, with 12 bases in between. The CDR3 covers 15 residues. The CDR3 spells CASSFGVFGNYGYTF. CDR3 bases: TGTGCCAGCAGTTTTGGGGTTTTTGGTAACTATGGCTACACCTTC.

In its sample, this clonotype was seen many times. The chain uses TRBV7-9 and TRBJ2-3; 11 nucleotides match TRBD1. V shed 5 bases and J 2 bases; nucleotides not matched to a gene: 6. The CDR3 covers 16 residues. Germline CDR1 and CDR2: SEHNR and FQNEAQ (reference sequence). CDR3 nucleotides: TGTGCCAGCAGCCCGGACAGGGGGCCAGACACAGATACGCAGTATTTT. Translating it yields CASSPDRGPDTDTQYF.

The V call is TRBV10-3, the J call TRBJ2-4, with 11 nucleotides matching TRBD2. From germline, CDR1 is ENHRY and CDR2 SYGVKD. V lost 0 bases to trimming and J lost 6 bases; unmatched junction nucleotides: 7. The CDR3 totals 17 residues. CDR3 loop: CAISESTSGSRVNIQYF. CDR3 nucleotides: TGTGCCATCAGTGAGTCTACTAGCGGGAGTCGGGTAAACATTCAGTACTTC.

Turning to this clonotype: A junction end diverges from the germline sequence, so it may reflect a read error. J is TRBJ2-2 and V is TRBV6-1; 9 bases agree with TRBD1. CDR1 and CDR2 (germline): MNHNS, SASEGT. CDR3 length: 16 residues. DNA for the CDR3: TGTGCCAGCTCACCTAACGACAGGGGGAACGCCGGGGAGCTGTTTTTT. It translates to CASSPNDRGNAGELFF.

This clonotype was counted only a few times. The chain joins TRBV9 to TRBJ2-5; 7 nucleotides align to TRBD2. This CDR3 spans 15 amino acids. Trimming at V came to 4 bases and at J to 3 bases, leaving 9 bases not matched to a gene. Germline assignment: CDR1 SGDLS and CDR2 YYNGEE. The CDR3 nucleotides are TGTGCCAGCAGCCCCCGTGGGGGACTAAAAGAGACCCAGTACTTC. The encoded protein is CASSPRGGLKETQYF.

The CDR3 sequence: CAISEGGSGGYTF. For the CDR3, the DNA is TGTGCCATCAGTGAGGGGGGCTCCGGCGGCTACACCTTC. This chain uses TRBV10-3 with TRBJ1-2; perhaps TRBD1 as D (6 bases). Trimming took off 2 bases at V and 8 bases at J, with 12 bases between the two ends. Germline V gene data show CDR1 as ENHRY and CDR2 as SYGVKD. The CDR3 is 13 amino acids.

This clonotype appeared a single time. This sequence joins TRBV19 and TRBJ2-7; 7 bases are a match to TRBD1. The CDR3 is 13 amino acids. The ends lost 6 bases at V and 3 bases at J; junction bases unmatched: 5. Germline CDR1 and CDR2: LNHDA and SQIVND (reference sequence). CDR3 region: CASRDRARYEQYF. In nucleotides, the CDR3 is TGTGCCAGTAGAGACAGGGCCCGCTACGAGCAGTACTTC.

The chain combines TRBV29-1 with TRBJ1-1, with unresolved D. The V end was cut by 4 bases, the J end by 3 bases, with 15 bases between. Germline CDR1 is SQVTM and CDR2 is ANQGSEA. This CDR3 spans 14 amino acids. For the CDR3, the DNA is TGCAGCGTTGTCTCATCCAGCCCGGACACTGAAGCTTTCTTT. Translated: CSVVSSSPDTEAFF.

This clonotype came up a few times. The chain has TRBV5-1 and TRBJ1-1, with D maybe TRBD1 (5 bases). Trimming took 3 bases from V and 5 from J, leaving 11 bases between them. Germline assignment: CDR1 SGHRS and CDR2 YFSETQ. The CDR3 length is 13 residues. The chain's CDR3 is CASSWQGNTEAFF. CDR3 sequence (DNA): TGCGCCAGCAGCTGGCAGGGAAATACTGAAGCTTTCTTT. The whole variable domain, remainder taken from reference TRBV5-1 and TRBJ1-1, is KAGVTQTPRYLIKTRGQQVTLSCSPISGHRSVSWYQQTPGQGLQFLFEYFSETQRNKGNFPGRFSGRQFSNSRSEMNVSTLELGDSALYLCASSWQGNTEAFFGQGTRLTVV.

Only a few counts were recorded for this clonotype. The V gene is TRBV7-8, the J gene TRBJ1-5; a weak D match, TRBD1 (6 bases). Germline CDR1 reads SGHVS; CDR2 reads FQNEAQ. V shed 5 bases and J shed 6 bases, with 14 bases lying between them. The CDR3 is 14 residues long. CDR3 DNA sequence: TGTGCCAGCAGCACCCAGGGGCTAGGTCAGCCCCAGCATTTT. It translates to CASSTQGLGQPQHF.

The chain carries TRBV6-1 and TRBJ1-2; the match to TRBD1 covers 11 bases. Unmatched junction bases numbered 6, after V lost 4 bases and J lost 2 bases. Germline-derived CDR1 and CDR2 are MNHNS and SASEGT. There are 16 residues in the CDR3. For the CDR3, the DNA is TGTGCCAGCAGTGTGGGGACAGGGGGGACAAACTATGGCTACACCTTC. This sequence encodes CASSVGTGGTNYGYTF.

The chain uses TRBV19 and TRBJ1-5, with D perhaps matching TRBD1 (6 bases). CDR3 length: 12 amino acids. The germline V and J ends were trimmed by 5 bases and 11 bases, with 13 bases remaining between them. The germline CDR1 and CDR2 sequences are LNHDA and SQIVND (reference sequence). The CDR3 sequence: CASSPRGGAQHF. The CDR3 region has the DNA TGTGCCAGTAGTCCCCGAGGGGGAGCCCAGCATTTT.

The V and J genes are TRBV30 and TRBJ2-5; 10 nucleotides line up with TRBD2. V lost 4 bases to trimming and J lost 4 bases; unmatched junction nucleotides: 0. The CDR3 has 12 amino acids. CDR1 is GTSNPN, CDR2 SVGIG, per germline (reference sequence). The CDR3 DNA reads as TGTGCCTGGACTAGCGGGGGAGAGACCCAGTACTTC. As protein: CAWTSGGETQYF.

The chain is built from TRBV4-1 and TRBJ2-1; D might be TRBD2 (6 bases). The ends were cut back, 1 base at V and 4 bases at J, with 11 bases in the middle. The germline CDR1 and CDR2 sequences are MGHRA and YSYEKL. This CDR3 spans 15 amino acids. DNA of the CDR3: TGCGCCAGCAGCCAAGCGGGAGAGGGGTACAATGAGCAGTTCTTC. Its protein is CASSQAGEGYNEQFF.

This clonotype has only a few counts. V and J are TRBV20-1 and TRBJ2-3; D possibly corresponds to TRBD2 (6 bases). Trimming cost V 6 bases and J 4 bases, with 17 bases left between them. The germline gives CDR1 DFQATT, CDR2 SNEGSKA (reference sequence). This CDR3 has 14 amino acids. CDR3 loop: CSAHGHSGADTQYF. CDR3 DNA: TGCAGTGCCCACGGACACTCGGGAGCAGATACGCAGTATTTT.

The chain is built from TRBV5-1 and TRBJ1-1; D is unclear. CDR3 length: 15 residues. Germline V gene lookup returns CDR1 SGHRS and CDR2 YFSETQ. V was shortened by 0 bases and J by 0 bases, with 9 bases between the two germline ends. CDR3 region: CASSLGNTVNTEAFF. The CDR3 DNA sequence: TGCGCCAGCAGCTTGGGGAACACGGTGAACACTGAAGCTTTCTTT. Using reference TRBV5-1 and TRBJ1-1 for the parts outside the CDR3, the full variable domain is KAGVTQTPRYLIKTRGQQVTLSCSPISGHRSVSWYQQTPGQGLQFLFEYFSETQRNKGNFPGRFSGRQFSNSRSEMNVSTLELGDSALYLCASSLGNTVNTEAFFGQGTRLTVV.

This clonotype was recorded a few times. The rearrangement joins TRBV10-3 to TRBJ1-2; D possibly corresponds to TRBD1 (5 bases). Trimming pared 0 bases from V and 4 bases from J, leaving 9 bases between. CDR1 and CDR2 (germline): ENHRY, SYGVKD. This CDR3 comprises 14 residues. This chain's CDR3 is CAISESAGSYGYTF. The CDR3 DNA follows: TGTGCCATCAGTGAGTCGGCAGGGAGCTATGGCTACACCTTC.

This clonotype was observed a few times. The genes are TRBV5-1 and TRBJ2-1, with D tentatively TRBD2 (6 bases). This CDR3 region has 13 residues. Trimming pared 4 bases from V and 3 bases from J, leaving 8 bases between. The germline gives CDR1 SGHRS, CDR2 YFSETQ. The CDR3 coding sequence is TGCGCCAGCAGCGGGAGGCGCTACAATGAGCAGTTCTTC. Amino acids: CASSGRRYNEQFF. Full variable domain (remainder filled in from reference TRBV5-1 and TRBJ2-1): KAGVTQTPRYLIKTRGQQVTLSCSPISGHRSVSWYQQTPGQGLQFLFEYFSETQRNKGNFPGRFSGRQFSNSRSEMNVSTLELGDSALYLCASSGRRYNEQFFGPGTRLTVL.

This clonotype showed up just a few times. CDR3 nucleotides: TGTGCCAGCTCCCCGGACACCCACACAGATACGCAGTATTTT. Translating gives CASSPDTHTDTQYF. This chain connects TRBV18 to TRBJ2-3; a possible D gene is TRBD1 (5 bases). Germline lookup yields CDR1 KGHSH and CDR2 LQKENI. The V and J ends lost 6 bases and 2 bases respectively, with 12 bases between them. The CDR3 runs 14 residues.

This clonotype showed up just a few times. This chain connects TRBV7-9 to TRBJ2-1; perhaps TRBD1 as D (6 bases). CDR3 size: 15 residues. Germline V CDR1 and CDR2: SEHNR, FQNEAQ (reference sequence). V was shortened by 5 bases and J by 2 bases, with 13 bases between the two germline ends. This CDR3 is CASSQIDRTYNEQFF. The CDR3 DNA reads TGTGCCAGCAGCCAGATCGACAGGACCTACAATGAGCAGTTCTTC.

This clonotype has at least ten counts. J is TRBJ1-3 and V is TRBV2, with unresolved D. The CDR3 sequence is 11 residues long. The germline V gene has CDR1 SNHLY and CDR2 FYNNEI. V lost 1 base, J lost 8 bases, and 3 bases lay in between. This CDR3 reads CASSEGYTIYF. The CDR3 DNA reads as TGTGCCAGCAGTGAAGGGTACACCATATATTTT. The entire variable domain, with the rest obtained from reference TRBV2 and TRBJ1-3, is as follows: EPEVTQTPSHQVTQMGQEVILRCVPISNHLYFYWYRQILGQKVEFLVSFYNNEISEKSEIFDDQFSVERPDGSNFTLKIRSTKLEDSAMYFCASSEGYTIYFGEGSWLTVV.

This clonotype came up a few times. The chain combines TRBV6-2 or TRBV6-3 with TRBJ2-1, with 12 bases matching TRBD2. The ends lost 4 bases at V and 9 bases at J; junction bases unmatched: 7. Germline values: CDR1 MNHEY, CDR2 SVGEGT. The CDR3 is 15 amino acids. The CDR3 region has the DNA TGTGCCAGCAGTTCTCCTAGCGGGAGGGGGGGTGAGCAGTTCTTC. Amino acids: CASSSPSGRGGEQFF.

In its sample, this clonotype was seen a few times. The J gene is TRBJ2-3, the V gene TRBV4-1; D is perhaps TRBD2 (6 bases). There are 13 residues in the CDR3. V lost 0 bases and J lost 8, with 9 bases in between. Germline values: CDR1 MGHRA, CDR2 YSYEKL. CDR3 sequence: CASSQDSEGTQYF. The CDR3 nucleotides are TGCGCCAGCAGCCAAGATTCGGAGGGTACGCAGTATTTT.